A single sample gave rise to the 18 T cell receptor beta chains below, sequenced in a study of T cell repertoires in cytomegalovirus infection. Antigens of these TCRs are unknown. A single record per CDR3 protein comes from TCRdb applying MiXCR to the reads. Altogether 200,000 to 250,000 distinct CDR3 sequences are present, around two fifths being singletons, with the ten largest covering approximately 60%. Specimen: CD8+ T cells from cultured PBMCs, collected from culture after CMV antigen stimulation. Receptors were obtained from a human donor in good health (CMV status not recorded). Some clones in this sample may be carry-over from other donors' samples.

There are a few counts of this clonotype. The genes are TRBV7-6 and TRBJ2-1; 8 bases map to TRBD2. The V and J ends lost 5 bases and 7 bases, in that order; junction bases with no gene match: 19. The germline V gene has CDR1 SGHVS and CDR2 FNYEAQ. The CDR3 runs 18 residues. CDR3 nucleotide sequence: TGTGCCAGCAGCCAATCCATAGCGGGAAAGGGCCGTAGGAATGAGCAGTTCTTC. Translating it yields CASSQSIAGKGRRNEQFF.

The chain carries TRBV5-4 and TRBJ2-1; a weak D match, TRBD1 (6 bases). With 4 bases removed from V and 4 bases from J, the gap between germline ends came to 15 bases. Germline CDR1 is SGHNT and CDR2 is YYREEE (reference sequence). CDR3 size: 15 residues. The CDR3 is CASSPRDTSYNEQFF. In nucleotides, the CDR3 is TGTGCCAGCAGCCCTCGGGACACCTCGTACAATGAGCAGTTCTTC. The full variable domain, rest sourced from reference TRBV5-4 and TRBJ2-1, is ETGVTQSPTHLIKTRGQQVTLRCSSQSGHNTVSWYQQALGQGPQFIFQYYREEENGRGNFPPRFSGLQFPNYSSELNVNALELDDSALYLCASSPRDTSYNEQFFGPGTRLTVL.

This clonotype occurred a few times. The genes are TRBV2 and TRBJ2-7; D call uncertain. V was pared by 5 bases and J by 4 bases, with 9 bases between. CDR3 length: 12 amino acids. Germline CDR1 is SNHLY and CDR2 is FYNNEI. CDR3 protein: CASSPSRYEQYF. The CDR3 nucleotides are TGTGCCAGCAGTCCATCCCGGTACGAGCAGTACTTC. Looking up the rest from reference TRBV2 and TRBJ2-7 gives the full variable domain: EPEVTQTPSHQVTQMGQEVILRCVPISNHLYFYWYRQILGQKVEFLVSFYNNEISEKSEIFDDQFSVERPDGSNFTLKIRSTKLEDSAMYFCASSPSRYEQYFGPGTRLTVT.

This chain joins TRBV2 and TRBJ2-4; 7 positions match TRBD1. Germline trimming cut 8 bases from V and 3 bases from J; bases unmatched to any gene: 13. The CDR3 has 16 amino acids. Germline V CDR1 and CDR2: SNHLY, FYNNEI. The CDR3 nucleotides are TGTGCCAGCCGCGCTACAGGGGCCCTAGTCAAAAACATTCAGTACTTC. Its translation: CASRATGALVKNIQYF. The full variable domain, its missing parts supplied by reference TRBV2 and TRBJ2-4, is EPEVTQTPSHQVTQMGQEVILRCVPISNHLYFYWYRQILGQKVEFLVSFYNNEISEKSEIFDDQFSVERPDGSNFTLKIRSTKLEDSAMYFCASRATGALVKNIQYFGAGTRLSVL.

The rearrangement links TRBV20-1 to TRBJ1-1; tentatively, D is TRBD1 (5 bases). This CDR3 contains 13 residues. Germline CDR1 is DFQATT and CDR2 is SNEGSKA (reference sequence). Trimming took off 2 bases at V and 6 bases at J, with 13 bases between the two ends. The CDR3 protein is CSARLRGDPEAFF. The DNA of the CDR3 is TGCAGTGCTAGACTTCGCGGGGACCCTGAAGCTTTCTTT.

With respect to this clonotype: A much larger clone differs by one base, so this may be a read error. CDR3 nucleotides: TGTGCCACCCCCGGTCCAGGGATCGCGAACACCGGGGAGCTGTTTTTT. Protein product: CATPGPGIANTGELFF. V gene TRBV7-9 combines with J gene TRBJ2-2, with a tentative D call TRBD1 (5 bases). Germline loops: CDR1 SEHNR, CDR2 FQNEAQ (reference sequence). The germline V and J ends were trimmed by 10 bases and 0 bases, with 18 bases remaining between them. The CDR3 contains 16 residues.

The genes are TRBV4-1 and TRBJ2-1; D remains unclear. CDR1 and CDR2 from the germline V gene are MGHRA and YSYEKL. The CDR3 totals 13 residues. Trimming cost V 4 bases and J 9 bases, with 13 bases left between them. For the CDR3, the DNA is TGCGCCAGCAGCCCTCTTCTCCCGGGTGAGCAGTTCTTC. Its translation is CASSPLLPGEQFF.

This clonotype was counted only a few times. This chain joins TRBV30 and TRBJ2-2, with TRBD2 matching over 7 bases. The J segment lost 2 bases and the V segment lost 7 bases, leaving 4 bases of the junction unmatched. CDR1 is GTSNPN and CDR2 is SVGIG in the germline V gene (reference sequence). The CDR3 totals 13 residues. CDR3 region: CAYERDNTGELFF. The CDR3 DNA follows: TGTGCCTACGAGCGGGATAACACCGGGGAGCTGTTTTTT.

The gene calls are TRBV27 and TRBJ2-7; D assignment may be TRBD1 or TRBD2 (5 bases each). CDR3 length: 14 residues. Germline loops: CDR1 MNHEY, CDR2 SMNVEV (reference sequence). The V and J ends lost 7 bases and 4 bases respectively, with 17 bases between them. CDR3 DNA: TGTGCCAGCACCACCGGACAAGGAGGTTACGAGCAGTACTTC. Translated, it gives CASTTGQGGYEQYF.

The CDR3 sequence: CASSLRLAGRHEQYF. DNA of the CDR3: TGTGCCAGCAGCCTGAGACTAGCGGGACGTCACGAGCAGTACTTC. The V call is TRBV7-3, the J call TRBJ2-7; 11 bases match TRBD2. Unmatched junction bases numbered 8, after V lost 5 bases and J lost 5 bases. This CDR3 is built from 15 residues. In germline, CDR1 is SGHTA, CDR2 FQGTGA. Full variable domain (remainder filled in from reference TRBV7-3 and TRBJ2-7): GAGVSQTPSNKVTEKGKYVELRCDPISGHTALYWYRQSLGQGPEFLIYFQGTGAADDSGLPNDRFFAVRPEGSVSTLKIQRTERGDSAVYLCASSLRLAGRHEQYFGPGTRLTVT.

This rearrangement joins TRBV5-1 to TRBJ2-7; D perhaps matches TRBD2 (8 bases). Germline CDR1 and CDR2: SGHRS and YFSETQ. With 4 bases removed from V and 2 bases from J, the gap between germline ends came to 13 bases. This CDR3 spans 14 amino acids. In DNA form, the CDR3 reads TGCGCCAGCAGCCGCGGGGGGACAGCCTACGAGCAGTACTTC. Protein product: CASSRGGTAYEQYF.

This clonotype has only a few counts. The V gene is TRBV27, the J gene TRBJ1-5, with D perhaps matching TRBD1 (6 bases). This CDR3 contains 16 residues. The ends were cut back, 6 bases at V and 7 bases at J, with 22 bases in the middle. Germline lookup yields CDR1 MNHEY and CDR2 SMNVEV (reference sequence). The CDR3 sequence is CASSRRNRERNQPQHF. Here the CDR3 DNA reads TGTGCCAGCAGCCGACGGAACAGGGAGCGTAACCAGCCCCAGCATTTT.

The chain links TRBV28 to TRBJ2-2; 13 bases map to TRBD2. This CDR3 contains 15 residues. J gave up 8 bases and V 4 bases, and 4 bases lay outside the gene matches. Germline V lookup: CDR1 MDHEN, CDR2 SYDVKM. The CDR3 protein is CASSSGTSGKGELFF. For the CDR3, the DNA is TGTGCCAGCAGTTCCGGGACTAGCGGGAAAGGGGAGCTGTTTTTT.

This clonotype was observed many times. The chain recombines TRBV7-9 with TRBJ2-4; maybe TRBD2 (7 bases). Germline values: CDR1 SEHNR, CDR2 FQNEAQ (reference sequence). V lost 1 base and J lost 0, with 13 bases in between. The CDR3 consists of 17 residues. The DNA for the CDR3 is TGTGCCAGCAGCTTAGGCGGGGGCCTCCTAGCCAAAAACATTCAGTACTTC. It encodes CASSLGGGLLAKNIQYF.

This chain joins TRBV7-9 and TRBJ2-7, with a possible D match to TRBD2 (6 bases). Trimming left V 2 bases short and J 6 bases short, with 11 bases between. The CDR3 loop spans 13 amino acids. Germline V lookup: CDR1 SEHNR, CDR2 FQNEAQ (reference sequence). CDR3 DNA: TGTGCCAGCAGCTTAAACGCAGCGGGCGAGCAGTACTTC. Its protein is CASSLNAAGEQYF. Supplemented by reference TRBV7-9 and TRBJ2-7, the full variable domain reads DTGVSQNPRHKITKRGQNVTFRCDPISEHNRLYWYRQTLGQGPEFLTYFQNEAQLEKSRLLSDRFSAERPKGSFSTLEIQRTEQGDSAMYLCASSLNAAGEQYFGPGTRLTVT.

This clonotype was picked up a small number of times. The rearrangement uses TRBV6-1 and TRBJ1-1, with D perhaps TRBD1 (6 bases). V was trimmed by 6 bases and J by 0 bases, leaving 11 bases between them. The CDR3 runs 14 residues. Germline V lookup: CDR1 MNHNS, CDR2 SASEGT. CDR3 sequence (DNA): TGTGCCAGCAGCCACAGGGAGATGAACACTGAAGCTTTCTTT. This sequence encodes CASSHREMNTEAFF.

This clonotype was seen only a few times. This sequence joins TRBV7-3 and TRBJ2-1, with TRBD2 identical over 8 bases. The CDR3 covers 13 residues. V was clipped by 5 bases and J by 6 bases; unmatched bases: 3. Germline V gene sequence: CDR1 SGHTA, CDR2 FQGTGA. Written as DNA, the CDR3 is TGTGCCAGCAGCGAAGGACTAGCCAATGAGCAGTTCTTC. Translated: CASSEGLANEQFF.

The rearrangement joins TRBV20-1 to TRBJ1-1; D possibly corresponds to TRBD1 (5 bases). V was pared by 0 bases and J by 3 bases, with 11 bases between. The CDR3 contains 14 residues. Germline values: CDR1 DFQATT, CDR2 SNEGSKA (reference sequence). CDR3 residues: CSARDRGTDTEAFF. The DNA of the CDR3 is TGCAGTGCTAGAGATCGGGGGACGGACACTGAAGCTTTCTTT.